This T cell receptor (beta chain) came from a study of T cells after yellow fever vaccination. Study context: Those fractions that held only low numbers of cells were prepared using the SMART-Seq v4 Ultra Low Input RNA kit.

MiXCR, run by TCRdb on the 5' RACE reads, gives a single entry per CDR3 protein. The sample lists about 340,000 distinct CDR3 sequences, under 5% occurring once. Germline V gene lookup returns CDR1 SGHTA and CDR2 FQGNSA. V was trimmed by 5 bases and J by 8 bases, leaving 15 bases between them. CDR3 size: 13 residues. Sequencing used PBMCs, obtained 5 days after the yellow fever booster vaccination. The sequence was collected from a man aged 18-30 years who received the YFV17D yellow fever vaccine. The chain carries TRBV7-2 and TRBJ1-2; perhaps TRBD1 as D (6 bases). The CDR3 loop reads CASSLNTGKGYTF. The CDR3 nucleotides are TGTGCCAGCAGCCTTAATACAGGGAAAGGCTACACCTTC.